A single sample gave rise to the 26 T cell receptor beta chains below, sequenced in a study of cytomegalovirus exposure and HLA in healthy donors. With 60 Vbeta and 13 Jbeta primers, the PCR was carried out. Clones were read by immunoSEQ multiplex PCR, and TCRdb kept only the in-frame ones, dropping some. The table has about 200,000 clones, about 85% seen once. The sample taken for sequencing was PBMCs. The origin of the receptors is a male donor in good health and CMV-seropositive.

The CDR3 DNA reads as TGTGCCAGCAGTCCCCGACTAGCTGGGTACCAAGAGACCCAGTACTTC. This encodes CASSPRLAGYQETQYF. J is TRBJ2-5 and V is TRBV28; the match to TRBD2 covers 7 bases. Trimming removed 5 bases from V and 0 bases from J; junction bases left unmatched: 9. CDR1 and CDR2 from the germline V gene are MDHEN and SYDVKM. The CDR3 covers 16 residues. The full variable domain, its missing parts supplied by reference TRBV28 and TRBJ2-5, is DVKVTQSSRYLVKRTGEKVFLECVQDMDHENMFWYRQDPGLGLRLIYFSYDVKMKEKGDIPEGYSVSREKKERFSLILESASTNQTSMYLCASSPRLAGYQETQYFGPGTRLLVL.

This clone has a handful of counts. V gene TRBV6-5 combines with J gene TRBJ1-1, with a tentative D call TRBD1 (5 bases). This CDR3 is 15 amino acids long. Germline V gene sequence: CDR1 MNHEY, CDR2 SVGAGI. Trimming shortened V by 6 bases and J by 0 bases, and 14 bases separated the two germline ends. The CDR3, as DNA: TGTGCCAGCAGACTACAGGAGATTATGAACACTGAAGCTTTCTTT. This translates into CASRLQEIMNTEAFF.

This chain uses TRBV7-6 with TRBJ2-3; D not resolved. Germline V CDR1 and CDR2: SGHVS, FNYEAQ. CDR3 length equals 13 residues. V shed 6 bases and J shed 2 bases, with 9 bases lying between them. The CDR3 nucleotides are TGTGCCAGCAGTTACAGACACACAGATACGCAGTATTTT. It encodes CASSYRHTDTQYF. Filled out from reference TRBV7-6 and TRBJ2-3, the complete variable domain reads GAGVSQSPRYKVTKRGQDVALRCDPISGHVSLYWYRQALGQGPEFLTYFNYEAQQDKSGLPNDRFSAERPEGSISTLTIQRTEQRDSAMYRCASSYRHTDTQYFGPGTRLTVL.

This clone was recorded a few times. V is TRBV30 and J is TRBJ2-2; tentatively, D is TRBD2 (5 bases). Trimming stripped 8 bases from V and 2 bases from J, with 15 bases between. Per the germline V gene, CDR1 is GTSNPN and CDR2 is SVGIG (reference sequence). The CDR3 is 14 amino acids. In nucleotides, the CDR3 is TGTGCCCAGAAAAAACTAGAAAACACCGGGGAGCTGTTTTTT. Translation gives CAQKKLENTGELFF.

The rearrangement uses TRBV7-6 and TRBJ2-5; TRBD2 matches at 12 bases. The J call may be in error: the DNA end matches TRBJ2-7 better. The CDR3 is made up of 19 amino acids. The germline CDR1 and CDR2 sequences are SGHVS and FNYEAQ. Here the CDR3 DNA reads TGTGCCAGCAGCTTGCAAGCTAGCGGGGGGGTTGGGAGCTCCTACGAGCAGTACTTC. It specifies CASSLQASGGVGSSYEQYF.

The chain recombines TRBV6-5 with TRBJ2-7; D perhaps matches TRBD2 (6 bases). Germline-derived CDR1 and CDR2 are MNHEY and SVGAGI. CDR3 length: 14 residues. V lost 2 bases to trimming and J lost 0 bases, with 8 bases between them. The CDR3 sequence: CASSYAGNSYEQYF. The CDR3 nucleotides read TGTGCCAGCAGTTACGCGGGGAACTCCTACGAGCAGTACTTC.

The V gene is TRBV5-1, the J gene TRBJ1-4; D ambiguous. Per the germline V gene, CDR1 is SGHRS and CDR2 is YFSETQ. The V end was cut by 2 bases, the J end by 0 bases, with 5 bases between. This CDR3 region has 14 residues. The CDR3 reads CASSLEATNEKLFF. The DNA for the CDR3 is TGCGCCAGCAGCTTAGAGGCAACTAATGAAAAACTGTTTTTT.

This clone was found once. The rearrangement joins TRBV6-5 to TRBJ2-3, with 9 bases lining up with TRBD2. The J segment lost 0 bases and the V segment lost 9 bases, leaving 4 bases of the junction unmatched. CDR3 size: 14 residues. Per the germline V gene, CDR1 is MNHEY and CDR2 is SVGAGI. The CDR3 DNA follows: TGTGCCAGTAGACTAGCGGCTAGCACAGATACGCAGTATTTT. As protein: CASRLAASTDTQYF.

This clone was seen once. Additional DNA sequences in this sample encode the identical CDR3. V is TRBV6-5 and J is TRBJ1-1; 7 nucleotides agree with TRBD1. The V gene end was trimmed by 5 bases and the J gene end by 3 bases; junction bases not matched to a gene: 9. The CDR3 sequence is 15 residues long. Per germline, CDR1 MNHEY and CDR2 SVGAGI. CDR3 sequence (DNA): TGTGCCAGCAGTCCGAGAAGGGGGCAGCACACTGAAGCTTTCTTT. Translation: CASSPRRGQHTEAFF.

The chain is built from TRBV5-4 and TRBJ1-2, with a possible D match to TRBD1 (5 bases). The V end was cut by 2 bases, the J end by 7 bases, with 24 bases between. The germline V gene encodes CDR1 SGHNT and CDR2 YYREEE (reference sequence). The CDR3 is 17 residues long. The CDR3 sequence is CASSLLKRQTLHSGYTF. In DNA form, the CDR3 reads TGTGCCAGCAGCTTATTAAAACGACAGACCCTTCACTCTGGCTACACCTTC.

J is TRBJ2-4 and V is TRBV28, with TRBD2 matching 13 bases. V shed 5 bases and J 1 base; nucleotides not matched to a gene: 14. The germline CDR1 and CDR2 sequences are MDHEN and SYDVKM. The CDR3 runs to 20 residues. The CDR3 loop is CASSPPRTSGSLGAKNIQYF. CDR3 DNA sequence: TGTGCCAGCAGTCCCCCCCGGACTAGCGGGAGTTTGGGGGCCAAAAACATTCAGTACTTC.

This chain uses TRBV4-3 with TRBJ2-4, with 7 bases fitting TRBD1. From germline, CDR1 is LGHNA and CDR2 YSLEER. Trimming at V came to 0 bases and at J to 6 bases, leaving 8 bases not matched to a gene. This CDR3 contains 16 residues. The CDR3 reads CASSQDRWTGRNIQYF. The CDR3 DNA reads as TGCGCCAGCAGCCAAGATCGGTGGACAGGACGAAACATTCAGTACTTC.

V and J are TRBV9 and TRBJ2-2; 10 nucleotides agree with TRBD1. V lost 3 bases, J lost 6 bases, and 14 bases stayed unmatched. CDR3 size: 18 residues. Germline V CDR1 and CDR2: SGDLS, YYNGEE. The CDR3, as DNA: TGTGCCAGCAGCGCCCGAAATTCGGGACAGGGGAATTCCGGGGAGCTGTTTTTT. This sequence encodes CASSARNSGQGNSGELFF.

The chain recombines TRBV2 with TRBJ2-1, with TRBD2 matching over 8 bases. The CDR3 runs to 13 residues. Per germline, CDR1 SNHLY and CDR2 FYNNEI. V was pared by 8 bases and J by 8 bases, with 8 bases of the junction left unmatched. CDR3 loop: CASGAAGVDEQFF. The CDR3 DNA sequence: TGTGCCAGCGGAGCAGCGGGAGTCGATGAGCAGTTCTTC.

The CDR3 DNA reads as TGTGCCAGCAGCCAGGGCAGGGTCTCCTACGAGCAGTACTTC. Translation: CASSQGRVSYEQYF. This sequence joins TRBV14 and TRBJ2-7; a weak D match, TRBD1 (5 bases). CDR1 and CDR2 from the germline V gene are SGHDN and FVKESK. The V and J ends lost 3 bases and 0 bases respectively, with 9 bases between them. The CDR3 is made up of 14 amino acids.

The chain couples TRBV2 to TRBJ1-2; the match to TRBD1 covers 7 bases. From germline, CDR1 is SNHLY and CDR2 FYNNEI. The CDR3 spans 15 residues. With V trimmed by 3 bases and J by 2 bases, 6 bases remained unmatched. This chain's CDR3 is CASSEVGTVNYGYTF. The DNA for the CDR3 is TGTGCCAGCAGTGAGGTCGGGACAGTCAACTATGGCTACACCTTC.

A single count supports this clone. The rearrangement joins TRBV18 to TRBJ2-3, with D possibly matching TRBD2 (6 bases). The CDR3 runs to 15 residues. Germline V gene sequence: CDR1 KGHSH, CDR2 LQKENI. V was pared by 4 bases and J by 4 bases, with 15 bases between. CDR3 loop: CASSLEGGPADTQYF. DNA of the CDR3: TGTGCCAGCTCACTAGAGGGAGGACCCGCAGATACGCAGTATTTT.

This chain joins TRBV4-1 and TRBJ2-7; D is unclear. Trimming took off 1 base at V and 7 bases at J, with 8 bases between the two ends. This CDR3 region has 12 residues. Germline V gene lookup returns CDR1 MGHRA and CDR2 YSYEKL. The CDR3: CASSQGVGEQYF. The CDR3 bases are TGCGCCAGCAGCCAAGGGGTCGGGGAGCAGTACTTC.

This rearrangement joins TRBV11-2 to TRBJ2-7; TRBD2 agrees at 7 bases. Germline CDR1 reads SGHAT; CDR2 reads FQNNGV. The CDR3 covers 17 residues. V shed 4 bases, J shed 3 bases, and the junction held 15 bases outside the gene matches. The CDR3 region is CASSSDAGRGTFYEQYF. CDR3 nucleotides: TGTGCCAGCAGCTCAGACGCGGGGCGGGGGACTTTCTACGAGCAGTACTTC.

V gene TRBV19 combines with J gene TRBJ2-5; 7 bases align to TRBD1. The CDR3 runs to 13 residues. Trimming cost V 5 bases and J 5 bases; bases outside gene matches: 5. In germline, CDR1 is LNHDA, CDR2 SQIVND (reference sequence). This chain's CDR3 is CASSEDREETQYF. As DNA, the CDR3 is TGTGCCAGTAGTGAAGACAGGGAGGAGACCCAGTACTTC.

CDR3 amino acids: CASRTGGNFQYGYTF. CDR3 nucleotide sequence: TGCGCCAGCCGGACAGGGGGTAACTTCCAGTATGGCTACACCTTC. The chain uses TRBV5-1 and TRBJ1-2, with 10 bases fitting TRBD1. J lost 5 bases, V lost 7 bases, and 11 bases had no gene match. Germline CDR1 SGHRS, CDR2 YFSETQ. The CDR3 covers 15 residues.

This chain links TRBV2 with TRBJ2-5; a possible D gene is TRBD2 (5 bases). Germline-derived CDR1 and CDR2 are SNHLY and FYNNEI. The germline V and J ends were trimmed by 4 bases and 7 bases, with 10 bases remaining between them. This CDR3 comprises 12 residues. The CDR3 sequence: CASSVQGRTQYF. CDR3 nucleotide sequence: TGTGCCAGCAGTGTTCAAGGGAGGACCCAGTACTTC. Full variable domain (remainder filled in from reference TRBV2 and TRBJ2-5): EPEVTQTPSHQVTQMGQEVILRCVPISNHLYFYWYRQILGQKVEFLVSFYNNEISEKSEIFDDQFSVERPDGSNFTLKIRSTKLEDSAMYFCASSVQGRTQYFGPGTRLLVL.

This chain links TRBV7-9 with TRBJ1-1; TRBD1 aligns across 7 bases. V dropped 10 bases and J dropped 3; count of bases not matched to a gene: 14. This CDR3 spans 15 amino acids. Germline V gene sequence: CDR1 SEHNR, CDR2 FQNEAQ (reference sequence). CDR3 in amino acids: CATVHKGGDDTEAFF. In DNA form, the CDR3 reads TGTGCCACCGTACATAAAGGGGGCGACGACACTGAAGCTTTCTTT.

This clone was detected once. In nucleotides, the CDR3 is TGTGCCAGCAGCTTCGTGGGAGTCCAGAACACCGGGGAGCTGTTTTTT. Translated: CASSFVGVQNTGELFF. The chain links TRBV7-9 to TRBJ2-2; perhaps TRBD2 as D (5 bases). Germline V gives CDR1 SEHNR, CDR2 FQNEAQ (reference sequence). Trimming cost V 3 bases and J 1 base, with 12 bases left between them. The CDR3 extends over 16 amino acids.

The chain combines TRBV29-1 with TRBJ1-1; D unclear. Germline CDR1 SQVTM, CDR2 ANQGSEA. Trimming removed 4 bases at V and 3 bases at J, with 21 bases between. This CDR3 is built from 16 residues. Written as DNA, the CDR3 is TGCAGCGTTGTACCCTTGGTAACAGTGACCTACACTGAAGCTTTCTTT. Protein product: CSVVPLVTVTYTEAFF.

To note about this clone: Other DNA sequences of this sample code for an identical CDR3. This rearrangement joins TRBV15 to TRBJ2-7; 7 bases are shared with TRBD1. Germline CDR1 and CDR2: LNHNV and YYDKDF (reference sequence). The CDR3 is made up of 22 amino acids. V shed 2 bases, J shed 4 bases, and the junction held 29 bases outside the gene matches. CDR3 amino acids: CATSRPPTLPNPDRLGLYEQYF. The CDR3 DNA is TGTGCCACCAGCAGACCGCCCACCTTGCCAAATCCGGACAGGTTGGGATTGTACGAGCAGTACTTC.